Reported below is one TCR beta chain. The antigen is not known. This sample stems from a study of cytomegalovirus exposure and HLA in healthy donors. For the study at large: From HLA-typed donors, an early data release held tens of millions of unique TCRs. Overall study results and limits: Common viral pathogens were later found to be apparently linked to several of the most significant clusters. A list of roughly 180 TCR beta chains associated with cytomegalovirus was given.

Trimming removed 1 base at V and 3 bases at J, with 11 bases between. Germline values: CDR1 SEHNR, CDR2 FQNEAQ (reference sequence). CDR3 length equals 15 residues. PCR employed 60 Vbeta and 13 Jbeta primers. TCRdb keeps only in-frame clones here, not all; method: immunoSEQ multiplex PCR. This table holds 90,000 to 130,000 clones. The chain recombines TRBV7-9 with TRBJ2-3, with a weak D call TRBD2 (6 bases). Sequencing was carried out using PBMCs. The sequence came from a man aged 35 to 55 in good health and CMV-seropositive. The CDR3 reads CASSLDLRETDTQYF. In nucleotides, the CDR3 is TGTGCCAGCAGCTTAGATTTGCGGGAAACAGATACGCAGTATTTT.